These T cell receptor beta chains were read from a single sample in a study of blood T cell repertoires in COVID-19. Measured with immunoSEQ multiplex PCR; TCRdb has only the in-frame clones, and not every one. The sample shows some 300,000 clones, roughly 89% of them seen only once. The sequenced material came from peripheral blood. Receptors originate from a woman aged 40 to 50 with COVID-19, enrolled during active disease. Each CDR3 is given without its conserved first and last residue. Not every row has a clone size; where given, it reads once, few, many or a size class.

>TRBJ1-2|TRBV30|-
AWSEGPRTGDGYT
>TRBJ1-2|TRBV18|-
ASSSSGQVSPNYGYT
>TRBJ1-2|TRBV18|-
ASSPPLQGAGYT
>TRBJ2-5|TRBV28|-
ASSLIATQETQY
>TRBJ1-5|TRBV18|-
ASSPLQGIGNQPQH
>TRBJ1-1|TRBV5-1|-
ASSTLQGIGTEAF
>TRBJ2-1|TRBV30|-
AWSRGWEQF
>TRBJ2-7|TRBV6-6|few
ASSSPFLNSYEQY
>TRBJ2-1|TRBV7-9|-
ASSFSSLGNEQF
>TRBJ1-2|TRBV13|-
ASSLGQMLGYGYT
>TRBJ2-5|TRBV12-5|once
ASGLVNVPTSGKAETQY
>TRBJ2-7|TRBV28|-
ASRSIYEQY
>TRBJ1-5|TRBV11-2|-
ASSLEPRGIESNQPQH
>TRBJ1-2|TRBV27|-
ASSSTGGYGYT
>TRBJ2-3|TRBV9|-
ASSVVGGGALDTQY
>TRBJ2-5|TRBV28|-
ASSSLRGQETQY
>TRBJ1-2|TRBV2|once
ASTEGGKGYT
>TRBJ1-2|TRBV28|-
ASSLTGQGALGYGYT
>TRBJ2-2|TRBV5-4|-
ASTDRGNTGELF
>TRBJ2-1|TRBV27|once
ASSSRGTSGYNEQF
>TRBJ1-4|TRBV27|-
ASSLQGRHEKLF
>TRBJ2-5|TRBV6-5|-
ASRDRGHETQY
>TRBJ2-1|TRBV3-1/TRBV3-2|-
ASSLLPTGTSGRNEQF
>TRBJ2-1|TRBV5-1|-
ASSASGREGNEQF
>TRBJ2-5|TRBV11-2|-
ASSLSGTGVQETQY
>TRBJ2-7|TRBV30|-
AWSLPFLYEQY